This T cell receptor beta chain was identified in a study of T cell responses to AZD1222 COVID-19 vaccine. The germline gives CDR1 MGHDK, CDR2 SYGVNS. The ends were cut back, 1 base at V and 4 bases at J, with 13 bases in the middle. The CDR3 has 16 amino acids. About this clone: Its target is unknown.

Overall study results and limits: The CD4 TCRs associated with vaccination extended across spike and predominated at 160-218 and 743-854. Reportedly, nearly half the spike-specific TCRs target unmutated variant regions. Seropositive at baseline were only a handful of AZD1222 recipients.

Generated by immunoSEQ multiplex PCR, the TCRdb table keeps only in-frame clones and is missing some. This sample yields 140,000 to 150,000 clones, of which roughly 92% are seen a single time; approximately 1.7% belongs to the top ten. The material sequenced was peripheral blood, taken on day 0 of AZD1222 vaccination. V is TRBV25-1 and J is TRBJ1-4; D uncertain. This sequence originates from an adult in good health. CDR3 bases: TGTGCCAGCAGTGAATTCCCCCGAGGGCATAATGAAAAACTGTTTTTT. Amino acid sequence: CASSEFPRGHNEKLFF.